The subject of this entry is one T cell receptor beta chain. Profiled with immunoSEQ multiplex PCR; TCRdb holds only in-frame clones, not every one. The data show around 70,000 clones, 80% to 90% seen once. This sample stems from a study of PD-L1 blockade in urothelial cancer. After removal of 0 bases from V and 8 bases from J, the junction contained 9 bases not matched to a gene. The CDR3 runs to 15 residues. From germline, CDR1 is SGHRS and CDR2 YFSETQ. Here the sequenced sample was PBMCs, taken around atezolizumab (anti-PD-L1) treatment. This sequence was found in a man in his 70s with urothelial cancer. The chain carries TRBV5-1 and TRBJ1-2; 8 bases fit TRBD1. The CDR3 is CASSLGGQGAGGYTF. The CDR3 DNA reads TGCGCCAGCAGCTTGGGAGGGCAGGGGGCTGGAGGCTACACCTTC.